This T cell receptor beta chain was captured by sequencing in a study of blood T cell repertoires in COVID-19. Overall study context: The United States, Italy and Spain provided the acute and convalescent COVID-19 samples.

This clone was picked up a small number of times. As originally analysed: Reference gene primer amplification gave nucleated cell count estimates. TCRdb's table, derived via immunoSEQ multiplex PCR, lists solely in-frame clones and lacks some. V, J and clone size derive from that table, while D and trimming were established from the DNA sequence. Seen here are tens of thousands of clones, 65% to 80% observed once, and the top ten hold about 30%. Germline loops: CDR1 SGHTA, CDR2 FQGNSA. V was cut by 5 bases and J by 7 bases, with 17 bases left in between. This CDR3 spans 15 amino acids. The genes are TRBV7-2 and TRBJ2-2; tentatively, D is TRBD2 (6 bases). The sample was peripheral blood. The TCR was taken from a man in his 60s with active or convalescent COVID-19. The CDR3 protein is CASSPHPSGVGELFF. The CDR3 DNA reads as TGTGCCAGCAGCCCCCACCCCTCGGGGGTCGGGGAGCTGTTTTTT.